This TCR beta chain was retrieved from a study of T-cell reconstitution after alpha-beta-depleted transplantation in children. Germline CDR1 MDHEN, CDR2 SYDVKM. CDR3 length equals 13 residues. V lost 2 bases and J lost 8, with 10 bases in between. During its preparation, the TCRbeta library received unique molecular identifiers. MiXCR was run by TCRdb on the PCR reads, yielding one entry per CDR3 protein. The sample has nearly 400,000 distinct CDR3 sequences, around 21% seen once. The source material was PBMCs from the stem cell graft donor, sampled from the stem cell graft. V usage is TRBV28 and J usage is TRBJ2-1; D might be TRBD2 (6 bases). This receptor was taken from a human donor who donated a stem cell graft to a child with acute myeloid leukemia. The CDR3 DNA reads as TGTGCCAGCAGTTTACCGGGAGATTATGAGCAGTTCTTC. It is translated as CASSLPGDYEQFF.